Detailed here is one T cell receptor beta chain. Methods used by the authors: By means of reference gene primer amplification, nucleated cell counts were estimated. Libraries were prepared by immunoSEQ multiplex PCR; TCRdb keeps only in-frame clonotypes and omits some of them. V and J calls and clone size are as listed in that table; D and trimming were resolved from the DNA. The data contain approximately 190,000 clones, about four fifths of them singletons. This sample was included in a study of blood T cell repertoires in COVID-19. Study at large: Researchers got acute and convalescent COVID-19 samples from the United States, Italy and Spain. The analysed material was cDNA or gDNA that came from T cells, B-cell-depleted T cells, or PBMCs.

The material sequenced was peripheral blood. The TCR sequence derives from a woman aged 40 to 50 with acute or convalescent COVID-19.

The CDR3 DNA follows: TGTGCCAGCAGTTACAAGAGACAGCTAAACTATGGCTACACCTTC. This encodes CASSYKRQLNYGYTF. The genes are TRBV6-5 and TRBJ1-2; possible D gene TRBD1, 5 bases. Per the germline V gene, CDR1 is MNHEY and CDR2 is SVGAGI. V dropped 2 bases and J dropped 2 bases, with 12 bases sitting between them. There are 15 residues in the CDR3.